This T cell receptor (beta chain) derives from a study of T cell changes during pregnancy in multiple sclerosis. The CDR3 sequence is 14 residues long. Germline lookup yields CDR1 SGHRS and CDR2 YFSETQ. The trim removed 3 bases at V and 7 bases at J, leaving 7 bases unmatched. Data came from immunoSEQ multiplex PCR; TCRdb stores just in-frame clones and leaves some out. The sample carries 65,000 to 80,000 clones, roughly 91% recorded once. The material sequenced was peripheral blood, taken in the first trimester of pregnancy. The receptor was isolated from a female donor with multiple sclerosis, enrolled in a pregnancy study. V and J are TRBV5-1 and TRBJ2-7, with 10 bases matching TRBD2. The CDR3: CASSYPSGGGEQYF. Written as DNA, the CDR3 is TGCGCCAGCAGCTACCCTAGCGGGGGTGGGGAGCAGTACTTC.